This TCR beta chain was profiled in a study of cytomegalovirus exposure and HLA in healthy donors. Study results and limitations: An analysis that came later showed most CMV-associated TCR beta chains appearing HLA-restricted. As a later analysis showed, several of the most significant clusters appeared to be linked to common viral pathogens. Cytomegalovirus association was listed for approximately 160 TCR beta chains. TCR beta V- and J-gene trimming, according to a later analysis, was linked to a missense DCLRE1C variant.

CDR1 is KGHSH and CDR2 is LQKENI in the germline V gene. The CDR3 is 15 residues long. Between the trimmed V and J ends, which lost 6 bases and 3 bases, there was a span of 14 bases. PCR amplification relied on 60 Vbeta primers (plus 13 Jbeta primers). Measured with immunoSEQ multiplex PCR; TCRdb has only the in-frame clones, and not every one. Of some 80,000 clones listed, about 80% are singletons. As regards this clone: Its antigen remains unidentified.

The sequenced sample consisted of PBMCs. This clonotype was obtained from a man aged 45-65 years in good health and CMV-seronegative. The chain employs TRBV18 and TRBJ1-4; TRBD1 is a possible D gene (6 bases). CDR3 loop: CASSQQQGPNEKLFF. The CDR3 DNA reads TGTGCCAGCTCGCAACAACAGGGACCTAATGAAAAACTGTTTTTT.